The rows below give T cell receptor beta chains drawn from one sample of a study of T cells after yellow fever vaccination. MiXCR, applied by TCRdb to the 5' RACE reads, yields one record per CDR3 protein. Altogether approximately 250,000 distinct CDR3 sequences are present, approximately 3.8% being singletons, with the ten largest covering around 19%. The sample was PBMCs, taken 15 days after the yellow fever booster vaccination. The receptors here all came from a man younger than 35 who received the YFV17D yellow fever vaccine. Both conserved end residues are part of each CDR3. D genes are given only for firm matches. Clone size is given for some rows only: seen once, a few or many times, or a class if the clone is expanded.

TRBD2	TRBJ2-2	TRBV7-2	17	many	TGTGCCAGCAGCTTAGAAGGCCTAGCGGGGGTAACCGGGGAGCTGTTTTTT	CASSLEGLAGVTGELFF
.	TRBJ1-6	TRBV7-9	14	many	TGTGCCAGCAGCTTATCAGGGCTGGGTTCACCCCTCCACTTT	CASSLSGLGSPLHF
.	TRBJ1-4	TRBV24-1	16	few	TGTGCCACCAGTGAAGCTTGGACAGCAACTAATGAAAAACTGTTTTTT	CATSEAWTATNEKLFF
.	TRBJ1-1	TRBV5-1	16	many	TGCGCCAGCACCCGTGGGCAGGCTGGTGAGGGGACTGAAGCTTTCTTT	CASTRGQAGEGTEAFF
.	TRBJ2-5	TRBV7-2	15	many	TGTGCCAGCAGCTTAGTCCTGCGCAGCCAAGAGACCCAGTACTTC	CASSLVLRSQETQYF
.	TRBJ2-1	TRBV7-2	15	many	TGTGCCAGCAGCTTACTCCTTATTGGGGCGAATGAGCAGTTCTTC	CASSLLLIGANEQFF
TRBD1	TRBJ1-1	TRBV2	17	many	TGTGCCAGCAGTGAATGGGGACAGGGGGCAAGGGGTACTGAAGCTTTCTTT	CASSEWGQGARGTEAFF
.	TRBJ1-5	TRBV4-1	15	few	TGCGCCAGCAGCCAAGACCCTCCGGGAAATCAGCCCCAGCATTTT	CASSQDPPGNQPQHF
.	TRBJ2-7	TRBV7-2	15	many	TGTGCCAGCAGCTTAGGGGCAGGGCTCTCCTACGAGCAGTACTTC	CASSLGAGLSYEQYF
TRBD2	TRBJ2-3	TRBV12-3/TRBV12-4	16	many	TGTGCCAGCAGTGGGACTAGCGAGACTAGCACAGATACGCAGTATTTT	CASSGTSETSTDTQYF
TRBD1	TRBJ2-5	TRBV5-4	15	.	TGTGCCAGCAGACGGACAGGGGGGCTCCCAGAGACCCAGTACTTC	CASRRTGGLPETQYF
.	TRBJ2-2	TRBV7-9	12	many	TGTGCCAGCAGCCCGTACACCGGGGAGCTGTTTTTT	CASSPYTGELFF
.	TRBJ1-4	TRBV7-2	12	many	TGTGCCAGCAGCCCACAGGGAGAAAAACTGTTTTTT	CASSPQGEKLFF
TRBD1	TRBJ1-2	TRBV7-3	16	many	TGTGCCAGCAGCCTCCAGGGGGGACAGCTAAACTATGGCTACACCTTC	CASSLQGGQLNYGYTF
.	TRBJ2-2	TRBV20-1	15	many	TGCAGTGCTAGAGATCCGGGGCCGAACACCGGGGAGCTGTTTTTT	CSARDPGPNTGELFF
.	TRBJ2-2	TRBV20-1	14	many	TGCAGTGCTCTGCACTCATGGGGCACCGGGGAGCTGTTTTTT	CSALHSWGTGELFF
.	TRBJ1-2	TRBV29-1	10	many	TGCAGCCCCCGAGGGTATGGCTACACCTTC	CSPRGYGYTF
.	TRBJ2-4	TRBV5-1	14	many	TGCGCCAGCAGCGGCGGGACAGCAGAAAACATTCAGTACTTC	CASSGGTAENIQYF
TRBD2	TRBJ2-5	TRBV6-6	20	many	TGTGCCAGCAGTTACTCTTTTTTTGGAGCGGGGGAACTCCTCCAAGAGACCCAGTACTTC	CASSYSFFGAGELLQETQYF
.	TRBJ1-4	TRBV20-1	11	many	TGCAGTGCTAGGAATAATGAAAAACTGTTTTTT	CSARNNEKLFF
TRBD1	TRBJ1-5	TRBV7-2	15	many	TGTGCCAGCAGCCGGGGACAGGGACCCAATCAGCCCCAGCATTTT	CASSRGQGPNQPQHF
.	TRBJ2-2	TRBV5-1	16	many	TGCGCCAGCAGCCCGCGGGACGGAACTTTCACCGGGGAGCTGTTTTTT	CASSPRDGTFTGELFF
.	TRBJ1-6	TRBV5-1	13	many	TGCGCCAGCAGCCCTGACCAGAATTCACCCCTCCACTTT	CASSPDQNSPLHF
.	TRBJ2-5	TRBV4-1	15	many	TGCGCCAGCAGCCACGGGGAGGGGACAGTGAAGACCCAGTACTTC	CASSHGEGTVKTQYF
.	TRBJ2-2	TRBV12-3/TRBV12-4	14	many	TGTGCCAGCGGGGCCAGGGATAGGGCCGGGGAGCTGTTTTTT	CASGARDRAGELFF
TRBD2	TRBJ2-1	TRBV9	21	many	TGTGCCAGCAGCGATCCTAGCCGTCGGGGGGGCCGTGTTACTACAAACAATGAGCAGTTCTTC	CASSDPSRRGGRVTTNNEQFF
.	TRBJ2-1	TRBV20-1	12	many	TGCAGTGCTTCTACGGGGTGGGGTGAGCAGTTCTTC	CSASTGWGEQFF
.	TRBJ2-1	TRBV7-3	15	many	TGTGCCAGCAGCTTAATTGGCGGTCGCTACAATGAGCAGTTCTTC	CASSLIGGRYNEQFF
.	TRBJ1-6	TRBV7-9	17	.	TGTGCCAGCAGCTCAAGGATGCGCTCAAGCCATAATTCACCCCTCCACTTT	CASSSRMRSSHNSPLHF
.	TRBJ2-1	TRBV5-1	15	.	TGCGCCAGCAGCTTATCTGGGTCCTTATACAATGAGCAGTTCTTC	CASSLSGSLYNEQFF
TRBD1	TRBJ2-5	TRBV29-1	14	many	TGCAGCGTGGCCGGACAGGGTGGTATCGAGACCCAGTACTTC	CSVAGQGGIETQYF
.	TRBJ2-2	TRBV5-6	16	few	TGTGCCAGCAGCTTAATAGGACAGACAGTCTTCGGGGAGCTGTTTTTT	CASSLIGQTVFGELFF
TRBD1	TRBJ2-5	TRBV5-1	14	many	TGCGCCAGCAGCCCATTGGGACAGGGAGGGACCCAGTACTTC	CASSPLGQGGTQYF
.	TRBJ2-7	TRBV7-2	15	many	TGTGCCAGCAGCTTAATTCGGGGGAGCTCCTACGAGCAGTACTTC	CASSLIRGSSYEQYF
TRBD2	TRBJ2-1	TRBV7-2	16	many	TGTGCCAGCAGCACCGCCCGGACTAGCGGGGGGGGTGAGCAGTTCTTC	CASSTARTSGGGEQFF
TRBD1	TRBJ2-5	TRBV5-1	14	few	TGCGCCAGCAGCTTCGCCGACAGGGAAGAGACCCAGTACTTC	CASSFADREETQYF
TRBD1	TRBJ2-4	TRBV7-2	17	many	TGTGCCAGCAGCTTAGGGGGGACAGGGGCGGCCAAAAACATTCAGTACTTC	CASSLGGTGAAKNIQYF
TRBD1	TRBJ2-7	TRBV7-2	15	many	TGTGCCAGCAGCTCTCCGGACAGGGGCCATTACGAGCAGTACTTC	CASSSPDRGHYEQYF
.	TRBJ2-3	TRBV14	13	many	TGTGCCAGCAGCCAAGACCTGGCCAGGGCGCAGTATTTT	CASSQDLARAQYF
TRBD1	TRBJ2-7	TRBV14	15	many	TGTGCCAGCAGAAGAACGGGACAGGGATTAACCGAGCAGTACTTC	CASRRTGQGLTEQYF
TRBD2	TRBJ2-7	TRBV14	13	many	TGTGCCAGCAGCCGGACTAGCGCCCACGAGCAGTACTTC	CASSRTSAHEQYF
.	TRBJ2-6	TRBV7-8	14	many	TGTGCCAGCAGCCCCTCCCTGTGGGCCAACGTCCTGACTTTC	CASSPSLWANVLTF
.	TRBJ1-1	TRBV19	13	many	TGTGCCAGTAGTATAGCGCGGGTTGCCGAAGCTTTCTTT	CASSIARVAEAFF